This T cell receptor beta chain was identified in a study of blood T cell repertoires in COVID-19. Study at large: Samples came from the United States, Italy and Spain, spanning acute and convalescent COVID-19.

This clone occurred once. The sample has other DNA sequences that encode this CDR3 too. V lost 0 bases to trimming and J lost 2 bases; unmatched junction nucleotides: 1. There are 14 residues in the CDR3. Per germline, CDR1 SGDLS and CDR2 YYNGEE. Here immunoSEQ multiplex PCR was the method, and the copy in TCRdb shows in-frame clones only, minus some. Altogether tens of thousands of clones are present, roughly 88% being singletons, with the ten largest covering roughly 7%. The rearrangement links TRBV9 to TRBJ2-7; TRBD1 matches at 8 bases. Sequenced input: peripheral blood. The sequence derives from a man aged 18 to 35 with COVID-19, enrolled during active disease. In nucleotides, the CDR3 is TGTGCCAGCAGCGTAGGGACAGGGACCTACGAGCAGTACTTC. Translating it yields CASSVGTGTYEQYF.